The rows below give T cell receptor beta chains drawn from one sample of a study of naive and memory T cell subsets. MiXCR, run by TCRdb on the UMI-ligation and nested PCR reads, gives a single entry per CDR3 protein. Of fewer than 150,000 distinct CDR3 sequences listed, approximately 20% are singletons. The sample comprised naive CD8+ T cells from blood. These receptors were taken from a human donor in good health. Each CDR3 is given with its conserved first and last residue. A D gene is named only where the DNA matches it firmly. Rows may omit the clone size; those that give it use once, few, many or a size class.

DNA: TGTGCCAGCAGCTTTGAGACGAGCGGGACCCAACGGACCCAGTACTTC
CDR3: CASSFETSGTQRTQYF
J: TRBJ2-5
V: TRBV7-9
size: NA
D: TRBD2

DNA: TGTGCCAGCAGCCCTAACGGGGCGGGTCTAGAGACCCAGTACTTC
CDR3: CASSPNGAGLETQYF
J: TRBJ2-5
V: TRBV5-5
size: once
D: NA

DNA: TGCAGCGTTGAAGGGGCGCCAGGGGTGGACTATGGCTACACCTTC
CDR3: CSVEGAPGVDYGYTF
J: TRBJ1-2
V: TRBV29-1
size: NA
D: NA

DNA: TGTGCCAGCAGCTCAGACAGGGTTTACCACGAGCAGTACTTC
CDR3: CASSSDRVYHEQYF
J: TRBJ2-7
V: TRBV13
size: NA
D: TRBD1

DNA: TGTGCCAGCAGCCTCGGACTAGCGGGAGTCAATGAGCAGTTCTTC
CDR3: CASSLGLAGVNEQFF
J: TRBJ2-1
V: TRBV7-8
size: many
D: TRBD2

DNA: TGTGCCAGCAGCAATCCCACCGGGGAGCTGTTTTTT
CDR3: CASSNPTGELFF
J: TRBJ2-2
V: TRBV7-9
size: NA
D: NA

DNA: TGTGCCAGCAGTCCACCTGGACAGATTGAAGCTTTCTTT
CDR3: CASSPPGQIEAFF
J: TRBJ1-1
V: TRBV12-3/TRBV12-4
size: few
D: NA

DNA: TGTGCCACCAGTGATCCTAAGACAGGGGACTACGAGCAGTACTTC
CDR3: CATSDPKTGDYEQYF
J: TRBJ2-7
V: TRBV24-1
size: few
D: TRBD1

DNA: TGTGCTAGTGCCCCCGGAGACTTAGACAGGGGGAAAGAGACCCAGTACTTC
CDR3: CASAPGDLDRGKETQYF
J: TRBJ2-5
V: TRBV12-5
size: NA
D: TRBD1

DNA: TGTGCCAGCAGTTTACTCGACTGGAACACTGAAGCTTTCTTT
CDR3: CASSLLDWNTEAFF
J: TRBJ1-1
V: TRBV28
size: few
D: NA

DNA: TGCAGTGCTAGCGGCAGGGACCATTCACCCCTCCACTTT
CDR3: CSASGRDHSPLHF
J: TRBJ1-6
V: TRBV20-1
size: few
D: NA

DNA: TGTGCCAGCATTTCTCTTAGCGGGACTTATACCGGGGAGCTGTTTTTT
CDR3: CASISLSGTYTGELFF
J: TRBJ2-2
V: TRBV7-9
size: few
D: TRBD2

DNA: TGTGCCATCAGGCCCACCGGCAGTCTTAATTCACCCCTCCACTTT
CDR3: CAIRPTGSLNSPLHF
J: TRBJ1-6
V: TRBV10-3
size: many
D: NA

DNA: TGTGCCAGCAGTTACGGCGGGAGAGACCACTACGAGCAGTACTTC
CDR3: CASSYGGRDHYEQYF
J: TRBJ2-7
V: TRBV6-6
size: few
D: TRBD2

DNA: TGTGCCAGCAGCTTGAATGGGGGTAGCAATCAGCCCCAGCATTTT
CDR3: CASSLNGGSNQPQHF
J: TRBJ1-5
V: TRBV5-4
size: NA
D: NA

DNA: TGTGCCAGCAGTTACATCACGCCACGCTATGGCTACACCTTC
CDR3: CASSYITPRYGYTF
J: TRBJ1-2
V: TRBV6-6
size: few
D: NA

DNA: TGTGCCAGCAACCTGTGGGGGGATACGCAGTATTTT
CDR3: CASNLWGDTQYF
J: TRBJ2-3
V: TRBV5-4
size: few
D: NA

DNA: TGTGCCAGCAGCTCAGAGAACTATGGCTACACCTTC
CDR3: CASSSENYGYTF
J: TRBJ1-2
V: TRBV7-2
size: NA
D: NA

DNA: TGCAGCGTTGGGCAACGAAACACCATATATTTT
CDR3: CSVGQRNTIYF
J: TRBJ1-3
V: TRBV29-1
size: NA
D: NA

DNA: TGTGCCAGCAGTCCTGGGACAGAATTCAACTATGGCTACACCTTC
CDR3: CASSPGTEFNYGYTF
J: TRBJ1-2
V: TRBV12-3/TRBV12-4
size: few
D: TRBD1

DNA: TGTGCCAGCAACACTTGGGAAGATGAAAAACTGTTTTTT
CDR3: CASNTWEDEKLFF
J: TRBJ1-4
V: TRBV6-1
size: NA
D: NA

DNA: TGTGCCAGCAGTTACCCCCGACAGGGGAGGCCCGGGGAGCTGTTTTTT
CDR3: CASSYPRQGRPGELFF
J: TRBJ2-2
V: TRBV6-5
size: NA
D: TRBD1

DNA: TGTGCCAGCAGTTTAAGACTCATCTCCTACAATGAGCAGTTCTTC
CDR3: CASSLRLISYNEQFF
J: TRBJ2-1
V: TRBV28
size: few
D: NA

DNA: TGTGCCAGCAGCGGTGGCACTGAAGCTTTCTTT
CDR3: CASSGGTEAFF
J: TRBJ1-1
V: TRBV13
size: NA
D: NA

DNA: TGCAGTGCTAGTAAGACGGAAGATTACGAGCAGTACTTC
CDR3: CSASKTEDYEQYF
J: TRBJ2-7
V: TRBV20-1
size: few
D: NA

DNA: TGTGCCAGCACTCCGAAAGCCCCCCGTTACAATGAGCAGTTCTTC
CDR3: CASTPKAPRYNEQFF
J: TRBJ2-1
V: TRBV27
size: few
D: NA

DNA: TGTGCCAGCAGTCTCGACTCCTATGGCTACACCTTC
CDR3: CASSLDSYGYTF
J: TRBJ1-2
V: TRBV6-5
size: NA
D: NA

DNA: TGTGCCAGCAGCACAGACCAAGAGACCCAGTACTTC
CDR3: CASSTDQETQYF
J: TRBJ2-5
V: TRBV11-2
size: NA
D: NA

DNA: TGTGCCAGCAGTTACTCGGGACTGGGCCCCTCGGGGACGCAGTATTTT
CDR3: CASSYSGLGPSGTQYF
J: TRBJ2-3
V: TRBV6-5
size: NA
D: NA

DNA: TGCAGCGAGGTGGAATACTCCTACAATGAGCAGTTCTTC
CDR3: CSEVEYSYNEQFF
J: TRBJ2-1
V: TRBV29-1
size: few
D: NA

DNA: TGTGCCAGCAGCGGGGGGATCGAGAGCTCCTACAATGAGCAGTTCTTC
CDR3: CASSGGIESSYNEQFF
J: TRBJ2-1
V: TRBV11-2
size: NA
D: NA

DNA: TGCGCCAGCAGCCAAACAGGGGATTCACCCCTCCACTTT
CDR3: CASSQTGDSPLHF
J: TRBJ1-6
V: TRBV4-1
size: NA
D: TRBD1

DNA: TGTGCCAGCAGTTTATCGTCGGGAGGGCCGAAGACCCAGTACTTC
CDR3: CASSLSSGGPKTQYF
J: TRBJ2-5
V: TRBV27
size: NA
D: TRBD2

DNA: TGTGCCAGCAGCAGGATGACGTGGAACACTGAAGCTTTCTTT
CDR3: CASSRMTWNTEAFF
J: TRBJ1-1
V: TRBV5-5
size: few
D: NA

DNA: TGTGCCAGCAGTTACGTCTGGCACAATGAGCAGTTCTTC
CDR3: CASSYVWHNEQFF
J: TRBJ2-1
V: TRBV6-2/TRBV6-3
size: few
D: NA

DNA: TGTGCCAGCAGGGCCCTGGGCACCGGGGAGCTGTTTTTT
CDR3: CASRALGTGELFF
J: TRBJ2-2
V: TRBV6-2/TRBV6-3
size: NA
D: NA

DNA: TGTGCCTGGAGTGTTGGGGGGGGCTCTTACGAGCAGTACTTC
CDR3: CAWSVGGGSYEQYF
J: TRBJ2-7
V: TRBV30
size: NA
D: NA